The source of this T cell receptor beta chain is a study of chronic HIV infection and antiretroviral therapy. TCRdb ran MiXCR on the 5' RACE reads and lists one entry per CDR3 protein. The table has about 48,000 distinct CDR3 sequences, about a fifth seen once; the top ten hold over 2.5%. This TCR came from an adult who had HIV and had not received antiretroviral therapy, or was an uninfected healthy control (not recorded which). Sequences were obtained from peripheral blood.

CDR3 sequence reads: CASSSVTGGGEKLFF. The CDR3 DNA reads TGTGCCAGCAGTTCCGTAACAGGGGGCGGGGAAAAACTGTTTTTT. The chain is built from TRBV28 and TRBJ1-4; 9 bases are a match to TRBD1. This CDR3 comprises 15 residues. Germline V gene sequence: CDR1 MDHEN, CDR2 SYDVKM. The J segment lost 8 bases and the V segment lost 4 bases, leaving 8 bases of the junction unmatched. The entire variable domain, with the rest obtained from reference TRBV28 and TRBJ1-4, is as follows: DVKVTQSSRYLVKRTGEKVFLECVQDMDHENMFWYRQDPGLGLRLIYFSYDVKMKEKGDIPEGYSVSREKKERFSLILESASTNQTSMYLCASSSVTGGGEKLFFGSGTQLSVL.